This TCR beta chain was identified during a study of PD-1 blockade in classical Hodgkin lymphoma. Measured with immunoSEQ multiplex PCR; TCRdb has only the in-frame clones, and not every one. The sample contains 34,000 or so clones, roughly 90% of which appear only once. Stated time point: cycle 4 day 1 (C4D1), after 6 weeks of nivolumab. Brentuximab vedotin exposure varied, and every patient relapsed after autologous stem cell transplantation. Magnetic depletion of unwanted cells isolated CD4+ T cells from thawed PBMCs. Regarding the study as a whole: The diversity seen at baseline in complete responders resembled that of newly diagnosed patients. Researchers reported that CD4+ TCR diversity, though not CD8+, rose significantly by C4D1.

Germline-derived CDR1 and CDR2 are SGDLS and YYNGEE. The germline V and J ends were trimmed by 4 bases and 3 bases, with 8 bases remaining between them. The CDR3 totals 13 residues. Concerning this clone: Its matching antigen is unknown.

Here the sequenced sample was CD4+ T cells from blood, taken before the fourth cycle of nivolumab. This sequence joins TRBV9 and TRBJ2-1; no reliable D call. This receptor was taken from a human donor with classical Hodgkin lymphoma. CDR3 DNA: TGTGCCAGCAGCCCAGGAGACTACAATGAGCAGTTCTTC. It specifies CASSPGDYNEQFF.